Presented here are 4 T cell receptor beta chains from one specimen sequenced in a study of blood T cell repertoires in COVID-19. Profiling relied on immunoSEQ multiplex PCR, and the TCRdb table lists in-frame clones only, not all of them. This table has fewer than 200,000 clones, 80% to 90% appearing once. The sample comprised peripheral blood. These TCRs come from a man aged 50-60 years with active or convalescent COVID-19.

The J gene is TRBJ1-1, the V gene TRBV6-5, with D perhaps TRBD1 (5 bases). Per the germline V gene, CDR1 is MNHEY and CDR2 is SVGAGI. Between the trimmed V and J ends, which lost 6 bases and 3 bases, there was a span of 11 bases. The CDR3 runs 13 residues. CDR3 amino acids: CASRSSGYTEAFF. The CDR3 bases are TGTGCCAGCAGGAGTTCAGGGTACACTGAAGCTTTCTTT.

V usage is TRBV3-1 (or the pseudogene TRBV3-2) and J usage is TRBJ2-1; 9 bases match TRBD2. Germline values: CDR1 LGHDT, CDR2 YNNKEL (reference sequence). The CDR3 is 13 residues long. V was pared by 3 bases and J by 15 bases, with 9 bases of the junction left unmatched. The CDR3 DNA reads TGTGCCAGCAGCCAGCTGACTAGCGGAGGGCGGTTCTTC. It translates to CASSQLTSGGRFF.

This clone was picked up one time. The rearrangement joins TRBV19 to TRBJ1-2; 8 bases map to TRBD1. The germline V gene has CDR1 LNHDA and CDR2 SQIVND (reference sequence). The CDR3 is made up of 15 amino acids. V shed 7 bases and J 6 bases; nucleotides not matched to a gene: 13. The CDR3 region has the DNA TGTGCCAGTACAAAGCAGGGACAGGCAGCCAATGGCTACACCTTC. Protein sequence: CASTKQGQAANGYTF.

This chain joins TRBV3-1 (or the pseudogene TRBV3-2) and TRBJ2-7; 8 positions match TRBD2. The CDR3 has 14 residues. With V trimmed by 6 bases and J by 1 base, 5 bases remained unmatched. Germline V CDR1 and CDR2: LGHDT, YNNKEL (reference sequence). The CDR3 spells CASRPSGSSYEQYF. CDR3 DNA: TGTGCCAGCAGACCGAGCGGGAGTTCCTACGAGCAGTACTTC.